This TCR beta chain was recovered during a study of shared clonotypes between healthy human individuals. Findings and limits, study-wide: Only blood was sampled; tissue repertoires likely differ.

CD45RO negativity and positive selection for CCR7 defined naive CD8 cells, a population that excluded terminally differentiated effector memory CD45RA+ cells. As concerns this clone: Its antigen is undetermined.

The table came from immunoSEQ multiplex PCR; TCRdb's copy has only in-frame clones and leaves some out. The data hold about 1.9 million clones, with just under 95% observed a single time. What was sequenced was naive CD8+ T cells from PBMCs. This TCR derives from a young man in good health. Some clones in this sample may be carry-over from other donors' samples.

CDR3 in DNA: TGTGCCAGCAGCCGAGCCTTACAGGGGGACGAGCAGTACTTC. This translates into CASSRALQGDEQYF. The chain couples TRBV7-9 to TRBJ2-7; 8 bases align to TRBD1. V shed 5 bases, J shed 5 bases, and the junction held 8 bases outside the gene matches. The CDR3 has 14 amino acids. Germline V lookup: CDR1 SEHNR, CDR2 FQNEAQ (reference sequence). Looking up the rest from reference TRBV7-9 and TRBJ2-7 gives the full variable domain: DTGVSQNPRHKITKRGQNVTFRCDPISEHNRLYWYRQTLGQGPEFLTYFQNEAQLEKSRLLSDRFSAERPKGSFSTLEIQRTEQGDSAMYLCASSRALQGDEQYFGPGTRLTVT.